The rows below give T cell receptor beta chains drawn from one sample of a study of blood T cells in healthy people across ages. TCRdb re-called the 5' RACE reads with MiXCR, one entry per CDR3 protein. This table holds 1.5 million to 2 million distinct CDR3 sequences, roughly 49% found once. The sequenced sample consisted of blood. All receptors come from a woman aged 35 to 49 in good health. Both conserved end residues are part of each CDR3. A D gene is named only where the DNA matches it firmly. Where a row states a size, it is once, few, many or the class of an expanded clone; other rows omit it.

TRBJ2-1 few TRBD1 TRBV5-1 TGCGCCAGCAGCTCCGGGACAGGGTGGGAGAGCTCCTACAATGAGCAGTTCTTC CASSSGTGWESSYNEQFF
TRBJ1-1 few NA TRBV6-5 TGTGCCAGCAGTTTACATGGGACTGAAGCTTTCTTT CASSLHGTEAFF
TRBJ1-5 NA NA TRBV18 TGTGTCAGCTCTTCGACAGAGGACTTCAATCAGCCCCAGCATTTT CVSSSTEDFNQPQHF
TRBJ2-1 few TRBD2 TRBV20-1 TGCAGAGCGGGGGGGATCTCCTACAATGAGCAGTTCTTC CRAGGISYNEQFF
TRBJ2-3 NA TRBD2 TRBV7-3 TGTGCCAGCAGCTTAACGTTCGCGGGGGGGCCCACAGATACGCAGTATTTT CASSLTFAGGPTDTQYF
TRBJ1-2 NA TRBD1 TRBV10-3 TGTGCCATCACCGGACAGGGTTCTAACTATGGCTACACCTTC CAITGQGSNYGYTF
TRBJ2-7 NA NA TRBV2 TGTGCCAGCTTGCCAAGAGACTCCTACAATGAGCAGTACTTC CASLPRDSYNEQYF
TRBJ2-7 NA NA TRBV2 TGTGCCAGCAGTCCCGACAGCCTTAGCTCCTACGAGCAGTACTTC CASSPDSLSSYEQYF
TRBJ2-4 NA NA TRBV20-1 TGCAGTGCTAGGCCAGCGGGTGGCACCAAAAACATTCAGTACTTC CSARPAGGTKNIQYF
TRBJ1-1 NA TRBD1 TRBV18 TGTGCCAGCTCACCATTGGCAGACAGGGCTGTATCAACTGAAGCTTTCTTT CASSPLADRAVSTEAFF
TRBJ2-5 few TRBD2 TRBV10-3 TGTGCCATCAGTGAGGGACTAGCGGTAAAAGAGACCCAGTACTTC CAISEGLAVKETQYF
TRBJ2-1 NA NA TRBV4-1 TGCGCCAGCAGCCAAGATCAGGCGTCCCCCAATGAGCAGTTCTTC CASSQDQASPNEQFF
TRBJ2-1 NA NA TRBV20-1 TGCAGTGCTAGAGATTACGGGGCTATCTCCTACAATGAGCAGTTCTTC CSARDYGAISYNEQFF
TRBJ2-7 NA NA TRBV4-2 TGTGCCAGCAGCCAAGACTTTTTAGGGTACGAGCAGTACTTC CASSQDFLGYEQYF